The sequence of this TCR beta chain was determined in a study of cytomegalovirus exposure and HLA in healthy donors. Notes on the study in general: Diagnosis of cytomegalovirus status made by the classifier reportedly showed high specificity and sensitivity. Researchers had no immune exposure information except CMV serostatus available. Per a later analysis, HLA-associated TCR beta chains showed more clonal expansion than other, equally common TCR beta chains. Apparent HLA restriction characterized most CMV-associated TCR beta chains in a later analysis.

V was trimmed by 3 bases and J by 3 bases, leaving 12 bases between them. The CDR3 extends over 14 amino acids. CDR1 is SNHLY, CDR2 FYNNEI, per germline. This clone has a handful of counts. What it binds is not known. The PCR had 60 Vbeta and 13 Jbeta primers. Using immunoSEQ multiplex PCR, the repertoire was profiled, and TCRdb retains in-frame clones only, with some absent. The sample has approximately 100,000 clones; 85% are singletons. The TCR comes from a man aged 40-49 years in good health and CMV-seropositive. Sequencing used PBMCs. This chain links TRBV2 with TRBJ2-7, with a possible D match to TRBD1 (7 bases). CDR3 in DNA: TGTGCCAGCAGTGAGCAGGGGGGAGGCTACGAGCAGTACTTC. This gives the protein CASSEQGGGYEQYF.